This T cell receptor (beta chain) was found in a study of cytomegalovirus exposure and HLA in healthy donors (dated by TCRdb to 2015 to 2018). For the study in its entirety: In an earlier analysis of approximately 500 of the donors, 276 Gb of sequence data and some 120 million unique TCR beta sequences from roughly 190 million T cells were reported. An early release that covered about 640 HLA-typed donors contained around 300 gigabases of sequencing data and 85 million to 100 million unique TCR sequences. Of the roughly 400 genotyped donors, less than 85% were placed in the genetic ancestry cluster associated with self-reported Caucasian donors. The study was designed to test whether signatures of past pathogen exposure could be identified by cataloging public T cell receptors. Using immunosequencing, the study profiled T cell repertoires from 500 to 800 subjects and related those repertoires to cytomegalovirus serostatus. Besides the first cohort of more than 650 subjects, a separate validation cohort made up of some 110 different subjects was used. To predict cytomegalovirus infection status, the study combined high-throughput TCR immunosequencing, statistical association of individual TCRs with disease status, and machine learning. A later analysis re-examined previously published TCR beta repertoires from several hundred donors and added high-resolution HLA genotyping to investigate patterns of TCR occurrence. The later analysis used no new phenotypic data to find candidate immune exposures, relying instead on TCR beta sequences and their occurrence across donors. To decide whether each TCR beta V gene segment behaved as functional or pseudogenic, an earlier analysis of some 580 of the donors relied on high-throughput TCR beta sequencing. Donor age, sex, ethnicity and CMV serostatus were collected together with the repertoire data. A later genetic analysis used genome-wide SNP genotypes for 398 of the 666 donors, treating that subset as a discovery cohort. Every discovery cohort repertoire had been produced on one sequencing platform. HLA typing included class I and class II loci at four-digit resolution. Typing coverage differed by locus: A, B, C, DRB1 and DQB1 were typed in about 620-630 donors, DQA1 in 522, DPA1 in over 600, and DPB1 in approximately 450. About five DR-DQ haplotypes were handled as single units for association and clustering because linkage in the cohort was strong. Across 300 to 400 genotyped donors of the cohort, an average of about 200,000 unique TCR beta nucleotide sequences per donor were sequenced, and 15% to 20% of those sequences were non-productive.

Summary of the overall study and its limitations: Only TCR beta chains were sequenced in this cohort, and the absence of alpha or paired-chain data limited detectable features. In vitro tests confirmed that three of the cytomegalovirus-associated TCR beta chains recognize cytomegalovirus antigens. While some public TCRs were present in many individuals, most TCR sequences turned up only very rarely across donors. Correlated functional status among segregating V segments might be attributable to linkage disequilibrium, but an unknown experimental factor could not be ruled out. Because some donors lacked HLA typing at each locus, the association tests relied only on the typed subset. The classifier was reported to diagnose cytomegalovirus status with high specificity and sensitivity in both the original cohort and the validation cohort. Because counts were too low, seventeen rarely observed V segments, including chromosome 9 orphons, were left out of the earlier analysis of 587 of the donors. In a later analysis, HLA-associated TCR beta chains showed more clonal expansion and lower generation probabilities than non-associated chains that were equally common. Strong co-occurrence of HLA alleles, especially DR and DQ, made assigning TCR associations to individual alleles difficult. Broadly in line with IMGT annotations, most TCR beta V segments showed up in productive rearrangements about 87% or about 30% of the time in an earlier analysis of roughly 590 of the donors. The authors suggested that the approach could potentially be extended to other disease states and immunological phenotypes. In a later analysis, 16,951 TCR beta sequences were associated with specific HLA alleles at a false discovery rate of 0.05. Immune exposure information for the cohort was limited to CMV serostatus. Some IMGT-functional V segments, including TRBV6-2 and TRBV6-3, could not be distinguished by the 87-base-pair reads and were therefore excluded. Compared with the approximately 710-donor mean, donors in an Asian-associated ancestry cluster had fewer N-insertions in productive TCRs, according to a later genetic analysis. A further reported finding was that TCR beta sequences accurately predicted the HLA-A and HLA-B alleles for most subjects in the first cohort. A total of 150 to 200 TCR beta chains were listed by the study as associated with cytomegalovirus. Several of the top co-occurrence clusters appeared to be linked to parvovirus B19, influenza, CMV and Epstein-Barr virus, according to a later analysis. A group of highly shared sequence variants was considered likely to be a technical artifact of the sequencing pipeline. An association between a missense DCLRE1C variant and V-gene and J-gene trimming of TCR beta chains was found in a later genetic analysis and replicated in an independent cohort. Roughly uniform sequencing depth across donors was assumed in presence/absence analyses, although this assumption may not hold. In a later analysis, TCR association rates were found to vary across HLA loci, with the most associated TCRs seen for DRB1 alleles and the fewest for HLA-C alleles. Most CMV-associated TCR beta chains appeared to be HLA-restricted in a later analysis, and the HLA associations seemed to be driven largely by CMV exposure.

CDR1 and CDR2 are read off the germline V gene (reference sequence) as SGHNT and YYREEE. Deletion took 6 bases off V and 0 bases off J, with a span of 9 bases between the germline ends. Reading from cysteine to phenylalanine, the CDR3 counts 13 amino acids. The only DNA kept is the CDR3, 39 bases in frame from the first base. Regarding this clone: Its antigen remains unidentified.

The library was produced with the immunoSEQ multiplex PCR assay. A mixture of 60 forward primers for TCR Vbeta segments and 13 reverse primers for TCR Jbeta segments was used in the multiplex PCR. The CDR3 region of rearranged TCR beta genes was amplified from genomic DNA with a multiplex PCR assay. The Illumina HiSeq System was used to sequence the amplified TCR beta libraries as 87-base-pair reads. The authors processed their data as follows. A later analysis counted around 72 million unique TCR beta chains across the 670 or so repertoires, and approximately 11 million of these chains were shared by at least two donors. To remove PCR and sequencing errors, raw reads were error-corrected and collapsed into unique sequences using a nearest-neighbor algorithm that merged closely related sequences. CDR3 sequences were aligned to IMGT reference sequences to assign V, D and J gene segments. Each retained sequence needed at least a six-nucleotide match to both a V gene segment and a J gene segment. A rearrangement counted as productive if the CDR3 had no stop codons and remained in frame with V and J, and every other rearrangement counted as non-productive. CDR3 was defined according to IMGT convention as the region running from the second conserved V-encoded cysteine to the conserved J-encoded phenylalanine. The earlier analysis of 587 of the donors excluded sequences that lacked an unambiguous match to a single V gene segment. In an earlier analysis of approximately 590 of the donors, a V segment was called functional when productive rearrangements were above 56.7%, and segregating when the standard deviation between donors exceeded 5%. To diagnose cytomegalovirus status from the catalog of TCR beta chain sequences, a statistical classification framework was built. In a later analysis, V and J genes were assigned by comparing TCR nucleotide sequences against IMGT/GENE-DB human TR gene sequences. Using the TCRdist pipeline, a later analysis assigned CDR3 sequences along with most-parsimonious VDJ recombination scenarios. In a later analysis, each TCR beta chain was defined by its CDR3 amino acid sequence together with its V-gene family, and reads lacking a unique V-gene family were excluded. As a way to deal with suspected cross-contamination and a sequencing artifact, a later analysis dropped nearly 600 nucleotide sequences that were highly shared and had low generation probability. In a later analysis, a clonal expansion index for each public chain was calculated from normalized within-repertoire ranks of inferred template counts. A later analysis computed generation probabilities with a VDJ recombination model fitted to out-of-frame rearrangements, and checked the results against IGoR. In a later analysis, hypergeometric tests were used to score TCR-TCR, TCR-HLA and TCR-CMV co-occurrence, with a repertoire-size bias correction applied to TCR pairs. To estimate false discovery rates, a later analysis permuted the HLA or CMV assignments 20 times. In a later analysis, co-occurring TCRs were grouped using DBSCAN, with TCRdist sequence similarity added in when clustering inside HLA-allele-positive subsets. For co-occurrence clustering, repertoires with fewer than 30,000 or more than 120,000 public chains were excluded, along with a handful of repertoires with anomalous nucleotide sharing. Here the immuneACCESS table is served through TCRdb, limited to in-frame sequences with V and J called. Missing clones are a known gap in these copies; in checked studies unresolved V genes cover under half, and the rest lacks a known reason. The DNA was the basis for D and trimming; V, J and clone size are from that table. Per the sample table, the count is 150,000 to 200,000 clones. About 6.8% of the sample is in the top ten clones.

In total, roughly 670 healthy bone marrow donors made up the cohort. At the time of sampling, all cohort members were nominally healthy, though unrecorded immune exposures were likely present. The donor tested CMV seronegative and was one of the 352 seronegative cohort members. Every donor gave a peripheral blood sample, and the peripheral blood mononuclear cells from that sample were used for TCR beta sequencing. Genomic DNA was extracted from the blood cell samples with the Qiagen DNeasy Blood Extraction Kit. The TCR was taken from a young man in good health and CMV-seronegative. Material for sequencing was PBMCs. Recombination connected TRBV5-4 to TRBJ2-5; TRBD2 is possibly the D segment (5 matching bases). The encoded CDR3 is CASTVDYQETQYF. The DNA sequence is as follows: TGTGCCAGCACCGTGGACTACCAAGAGACCCAGTACTTC.